The next 29 T cell receptor beta chains were all read from a single sample in a study of blood T cells in healthy people across ages. The authors ran a second PCR of 7 to 11 cycles using a sample-barcoded 5' primer and a J-beta primer mix. TCRdb itself ran the 5' RACE reads through MiXCR, one entry per CDR3 protein. The table includes over a million distinct CDR3 sequences, approximately 42% detected once. Specimen: blood. The receptors were sampled from a woman between 18 and 29 years old in good health.

This clonotype was seen a few times. V and J are TRBV27 and TRBJ1-5; no firm D call. The length of the CDR3 is 15 residues. Germline CDR1 reads MNHEY; CDR2 reads SMNVEV (reference sequence). V was cut by 5 bases and J by 5 bases, with 16 bases left in between. CDR3 in DNA: TGTGCCAGCAGTGGCCTTGAGGGCCCATATCAGCCCCAGCATTTT. Its protein is CASSGLEGPYQPQHF.

This clonotype was detected a few times. This chain uses TRBV6-2 or TRBV6-3 with TRBJ2-1; D unclear. The DNA end lines up better with TRBJ2-7; the J call may be wrong. Germline V gives CDR1 MNHEY, CDR2 SVGEGT. There are 17 residues in the CDR3. CDR3 in amino acids: CASSRPTVRSSYNEQYF. Here the CDR3 DNA reads TGTGCCAGCAGCCGACCTACGGTCCGGAGCTCCTACAATGAGCAGTACTTC.

A note on this clonotype: An end of the junction does not agree with germline; a read error may underlie this. V is TRBV5-1 and J is TRBJ2-1; 11 nucleotides line up with TRBD2. CDR1 and CDR2 (germline): SGHRS, YFSETQ. CDR3 length: 16 residues. The CDR3, as DNA: TGCACCAGCAGCTTACAAACTAGCGGGAGTTCGAATGAGCAGTTCTTC. As protein: CTSSLQTSGSSNEQFF.

This clonotype was seen once. This chain uses TRBV10-3 with TRBJ1-2; D is unresolved. Trimming pared 4 bases from V and 5 bases from J, leaving 8 bases between. Per germline, CDR1 ENHRY and CDR2 SYGVKD. The CDR3 consists of 12 residues. The CDR3, as DNA: TGTGCCATCAGTGGGCAGGAGTATGGCTACACCTTC. It encodes CAISGQEYGYTF.

This clonotype was detected a few times. The chain couples TRBV7-6 to TRBJ2-5; TRBD1 matches 7 bases. The CDR3 is 17 amino acids. The J segment lost 6 bases and the V segment lost 0 bases, leaving 13 bases of the junction unmatched. Germline-derived CDR1 and CDR2 are SGHVS and FNYEAQ. The CDR3 sequence is CASSLAQAGGFTKTQYF. Written as DNA, the CDR3 is TGTGCCAGCAGCTTAGCCCAGGCAGGGGGTTTTACAAAGACCCAGTACTTC.

Of note for this clonotype: At one end, the junction sequence differs from germline, possibly due to a read error. This chain links TRBV3-1 with TRBJ1-6; TRBD1 is a possible D gene (6 bases). CDR3 length equals 15 residues. The germline V gene has CDR1 LGHDT and CDR2 YNNKEL (reference sequence). This chain's CDR3 is CASGQDYLGGRPLHF. In DNA, the CDR3 is TGTGCCAGCGGCCAAGATTATTTAGGGGGGCGACCCCTCCACTTT.

This clonotype was detected once. This may come from a read error, since a much larger clone is one base off. V gene TRBV5-5 combines with J gene TRBJ2-3; TRBD1 or TRBD2 may be the D gene (6 bases each). Trimming took 6 bases from V and 3 from J, leaving 17 bases between them. This CDR3 has 15 amino acids. Germline CDR1 reads SGHKS; CDR2 reads YYEKEE (reference sequence). The CDR3 reads CASTGRGVKTDTQYF. Written as DNA, the CDR3 is TGTGCCAGCACCGGAAGGGGGGTCAAAACAGATACGCAGTATTTT.

The CDR3 nucleotides read TGCGCCAGCAGCCAGATAGCTAACTATGGCTACACCTTC. Amino acids: CASSQIANYGYTF. V usage is TRBV4-1 and J usage is TRBJ1-2; D ambiguous. Trimming took 3 bases from V and 0 from J, leaving 5 bases between them. The CDR3 runs to 13 residues. Germline CDR1 reads MGHRA; CDR2 reads YSYEKL.

The CDR3 region is CASSRRRERTGRLTEAFF. The CDR3 nucleotides read TGTGCCAGCAGTCGAAGGAGAGAGAGGACAGGGCGGTTGACTGAAGCTTTCTTT. J is TRBJ1-1 and V is TRBV6-1; TRBD1 aligns across 8 bases. J was trimmed by 5 bases and V by 5 bases; bases with no gene match: 19. Looked up from germline, CDR1 is MNHNS and CDR2 is SASEGT. The CDR3 consists of 18 residues.

This clonotype was counted between two and nine times. The chain recombines TRBV5-1 with TRBJ2-3, with 8 nucleotides matching TRBD2. Looked up from germline, CDR1 is SGHRS and CDR2 is YFSETQ. CDR3 length: 16 amino acids. V lost 3 bases and J lost 3; bases outside the gene matches: 9. CDR3 sequence (DNA): TGCGCCAGCAGCTCGAGTCGGGGGGGCCTAACAGATACGCAGTATTTT. Translating gives CASSSSRGGLTDTQYF.

This clonotype was counted only a few times. At one end, the junction sequence differs from germline, possibly due to a read error. This chain links TRBV27 with TRBJ2-6; tentatively, D is TRBD1 (5 bases). This CDR3 is built from 16 residues. The germline CDR1 and CDR2 sequences are MNHEY and SMNVEV (reference sequence). CDR3 sequence reads: CASSLQRISGADVLTF. CDR3 nucleotides: TGTGCCAGCAGTTTACAGCGTATCTCTGGGGCCGACGTCCTGACTTTC.

This clonotype was detected only a few times. This CDR3 reads CASTSGGNTEAFF. DNA for the CDR3: TGCGCCAGCACATCCGGGGGGAACACTGAAGCTTTCTTT. J is TRBJ1-1 and V is TRBV5-1; D perhaps matches TRBD1 (5 bases). The germline V gene encodes CDR1 SGHRS and CDR2 YFSETQ. Trimming took off 6 bases at V and 1 base at J, with 10 bases between the two ends. This CDR3 is built from 13 residues.

This chain uses TRBV2 with TRBJ1-2; TRBD1 matches at 10 bases. After removal of 6 bases from V and 12 bases from J, the junction contained 16 bases not matched to a gene. CDR3 length: 15 residues. From germline, CDR1 is SNHLY and CDR2 FYNNEI. The CDR3 nucleotides are TGTGCCAGCAGCGCTAGCTATGACAGGGGGCGAGGCCACACCTTC. This sequence encodes CASSASYDRGRGHTF. The full variable domain, with the rest looked up from reference TRBV2 and TRBJ1-2, is EPEVTQTPSHQVTQMGQEVILRCVPISNHLYFYWYRQILGQKVEFLVSFYNNEISEKSEIFDDQFSVERPDGSNFTLKIRSTKLEDSAMYFCASSASYDRGRGHTFGSGTRLTVV.

This clonotype appeared many times. The chain combines TRBV6-5 with TRBJ2-5; 7 nucleotides agree with TRBD1. V dropped 6 bases and J dropped 1; count of bases not matched to a gene: 2. Looked up from germline, CDR1 is MNHEY and CDR2 is SVGAGI. CDR3 length equals 13 residues. This chain's CDR3 is CASSRDSQETQYF. The CDR3 coding sequence is TGTGCCAGCAGCCGGGACAGCCAAGAGACCCAGTACTTC.

The gene calls are TRBV5-1 and TRBJ1-1; no clear D gene. The CDR3 extends over 13 amino acids. Germline V gene data show CDR1 as SGHRS and CDR2 as YFSETQ. V was trimmed by 1 base and J by 1 base, leaving 5 bases between them. The CDR3 sequence: CASSLNTNTEAFF. Here the CDR3 DNA reads TGCGCCAGCAGCTTGAACACGAACACTGAAGCTTTCTTT. The whole variable domain, filled in from reference TRBV5-1 and TRBJ1-1, reads KAGVTQTPRYLIKTRGQQVTLSCSPISGHRSVSWYQQTPGQGLQFLFEYFSETQRNKGNFPGRFSGRQFSNSRSEMNVSTLELGDSALYLCASSLNTNTEAFFGQGTRLTVV.

The chain is built from TRBV12-3 or TRBV12-4 and TRBJ1-5, with 8 bases lining up with TRBD1. The CDR3 has 15 residues. Trimming removed 7 bases from V and 4 bases from J; junction bases left unmatched: 9. DNA for the CDR3: TGTGCCAGCACCCGGGGGCAGGGGGCGAATCAGCCCCAGCATTTT. Translation: CASTRGQGANQPQHF.

The rearrangement joins TRBV5-1 to TRBJ2-3; TRBD2 matches 7 bases. Germline CDR1 is SGHRS and CDR2 is YFSETQ. CDR3 length equals 14 residues. Trimming took 2 bases from V and 4 from J; bases not matched to a gene: 4. In DNA, the CDR3 is TGCGCCAGCAGCTTAGCTACTAGCGCAGATACGCAGTATTTT. Protein product: CASSLATSADTQYF.

This clonotype was detected a few times. The J gene is TRBJ1-5, the V gene TRBV29-1, with D maybe TRBD1 (5 bases). The V and J ends lost 4 bases and 2 bases respectively, with 12 bases between them. Germline lookup yields CDR1 SQVTM and CDR2 ANQGSEA. The CDR3 is 14 amino acids. CDR3 in DNA: TGCAGCGTTGGGGGGATGGGGGGCAATCAGCCCCAGCATTTT. Protein product: CSVGGMGGNQPQHF.

Only a few counts were recorded for this clonotype. V and J are TRBV3-1 and TRBJ2-5, with 8 bases lining up with TRBD2. V gave up 1 base and J gave up 1 base; unmatched junction bases: 5. The CDR3 runs to 16 residues. Germline V gene sequence: CDR1 LGHDT, CDR2 YNNKEL (reference sequence). The CDR3 region is CASSQGFGTSQETQYF. The CDR3 coding sequence is TGTGCCAGCAGCCAAGGGTTCGGGACTAGCCAAGAGACCCAGTACTTC.

This clonotype was observed a single time. This sequence joins TRBV24-1 and TRBJ2-5, with no clear D. Germline-derived CDR1 and CDR2 are KGHDR and SFDVKD. CDR3 length equals 14 residues. Trimming stripped 5 bases from V and 4 bases from J, with 13 bases between. The CDR3 coding sequence is TGTGCCACCAGTGGGTCCCTGGTGGGAGAGACCCAGTACTTC. Residues: CATSGSLVGETQYF.

The chain joins TRBV20-1 to TRBJ1-2; 7 bases fit TRBD1. CDR1 is DFQATT, CDR2 SNEGSKA, per germline (reference sequence). This CDR3 has 13 amino acids. V was clipped by 6 bases and J by 4 bases; unmatched bases: 8. The CDR3 is CSAGTAVGYGYTF. The CDR3, as DNA: TGCAGTGCCGGGACAGCGGTGGGCTATGGCTACACCTTC.

About this clonotype: This sequence may be a read error, since a much larger clone differs from it by one base. The chain combines TRBV30 with TRBJ1-2; a weak D match, TRBD1 (5 bases). CDR1 and CDR2 (germline): GTSNPN, SVGIG (reference sequence). The V end lost 3 bases, the J end lost 6 bases, and 17 bases lay between the germline ends. The CDR3 runs 14 residues. CDR3 in amino acids: CAWSAGTGMNGYTF. The CDR3, as DNA: TGTGCCTGGAGCGCAGGGACCGGAATGAATGGCTACACCTTC.

This clonotype was seen more than once but under ten times. The chain is built from TRBV6-5 and TRBJ2-7; TRBD2 matches at 7 bases. This CDR3 is 16 amino acids long. The germline V gene has CDR1 MNHEY and CDR2 SVGAGI. With V trimmed by 3 bases and J by 5 bases, 13 bases remained unmatched. The CDR3 reads CASSYSGTIVPHEQYF. CDR3 nucleotide sequence: TGTGCCAGCAGTTATTCCGGGACTATAGTTCCCCACGAGCAGTACTTC.

This clonotype was recorded a few times. This chain uses TRBV4-2 with TRBJ2-1; maybe TRBD1 (6 bases). V was shortened by 3 bases and J by 5 bases, with 14 bases between the two germline ends. Germline V gives CDR1 LGHNA, CDR2 YNFKEQ. The length of the CDR3 is 15 residues. CDR3 DNA: TGTGCCAGCAGCCACACGGGACAAGGGAACAATGAGCAGTTCTTC. This sequence encodes CASSHTGQGNNEQFF.

The CDR3 DNA reads TGTGCCAGCAGTTACCGGCCTAGCGGGGTACACGAGCAGTACTTC. Translating it yields CASSYRPSGVHEQYF. The V call is TRBV6-2 or TRBV6-3, the J call TRBJ2-7, with TRBD2 matching 9 bases. The CDR3 is made up of 15 amino acids. After removal of 2 bases from V and 5 bases from J, the junction contained 7 bases not matched to a gene. Germline V lookup: CDR1 MNHEY, CDR2 SVGEGT.

V is TRBV5-1 and J is TRBJ2-5; perhaps D is TRBD1 or TRBD2 (6 bases each). Germline V lookup: CDR1 SGHRS, CDR2 YFSETQ. The CDR3 contains 17 residues. Trimming took off 0 bases at V and 11 bases at J, with 26 bases between the two ends. In DNA form, the CDR3 reads TGCGCCAGCAGCTTGGGGTCCAGGGGACTTCATTCCTACGGGCAGTACTTC. It encodes CASSLGSRGLHSYGQYF.

This sequence joins TRBV7-2 and TRBJ2-7; D may be TRBD2 (6 bases). CDR1 and CDR2 (germline): SGHTA, FQGNSA. Trimming shortened V by 5 bases and J by 4 bases, and 21 bases separated the two germline ends. CDR3 size: 16 residues. The CDR3 loop is CASSPTGGVARYEQYF. DNA of the CDR3: TGTGCCAGCAGCCCAACCGGGGGAGTAGCGAGATACGAGCAGTACTTC.

This clonotype showed up many times. The J gene is TRBJ1-2, the V gene TRBV15; no reliable D call. The germline gives CDR1 LNHNV, CDR2 YYDKDF (reference sequence). V gave up 4 bases and J gave up 2 bases, with 11 bases separating them. The CDR3 is 14 amino acids. The CDR3 reads CATSNSGANYGYTF. CDR3 DNA sequence: TGTGCCACCAGCAACAGTGGAGCGAACTATGGCTACACCTTC. The full variable domain, completed using reference TRBV15 and TRBJ1-2, is DAMVIQNPRYQVTQFGKPVTLSCSQTLNHNVMYWYQQKSSQAPKLLFHYYDKDFNNEADTPDNFQSRRPNTSFCFLDIRSPGLGDTAMYLCATSNSGANYGYTFGSGTRLTVV.

This clonotype occurred a few times. The CDR3: CASSSWTGSVYEQYF. The CDR3 nucleotides are TGCGCCAGCAGCTCCTGGACAGGGTCTGTCTACGAGCAGTACTTC. The chain employs TRBV5-1 and TRBJ2-7; 8 nucleotides agree with TRBD1. J gave up 3 bases and V 3 bases, and 8 bases lay outside the gene matches. Germline-derived CDR1 and CDR2 are SGHRS and YFSETQ. This CDR3 spans 15 amino acids.